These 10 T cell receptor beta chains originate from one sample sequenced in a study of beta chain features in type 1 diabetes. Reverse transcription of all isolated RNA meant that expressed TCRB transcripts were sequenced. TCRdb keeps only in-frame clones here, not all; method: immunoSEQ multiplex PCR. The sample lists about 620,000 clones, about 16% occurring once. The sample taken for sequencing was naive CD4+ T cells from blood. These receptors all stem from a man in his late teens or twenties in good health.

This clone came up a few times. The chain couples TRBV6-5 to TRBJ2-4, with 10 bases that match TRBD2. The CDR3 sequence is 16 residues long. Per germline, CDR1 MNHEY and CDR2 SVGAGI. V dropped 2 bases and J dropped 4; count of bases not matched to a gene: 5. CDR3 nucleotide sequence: TGTGCCAGCAGTTACCCCGCGACTAGCGGGAAAAACATTCAGTACTTC. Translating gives CASSYPATSGKNIQYF.

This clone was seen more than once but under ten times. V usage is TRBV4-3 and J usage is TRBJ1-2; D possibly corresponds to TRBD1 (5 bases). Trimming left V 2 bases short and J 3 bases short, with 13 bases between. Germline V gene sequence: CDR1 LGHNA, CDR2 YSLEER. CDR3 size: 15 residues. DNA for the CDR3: TGCGCCAGCAGCCAACTGCAGGGAGTGGACTATGGCTACACCTTC. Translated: CASSQLQGVDYGYTF.

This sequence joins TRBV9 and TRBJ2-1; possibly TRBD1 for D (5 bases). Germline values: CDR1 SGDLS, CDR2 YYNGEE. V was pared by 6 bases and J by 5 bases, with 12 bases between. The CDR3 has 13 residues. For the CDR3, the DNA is TGTGCCAGCACCAGGGATGTCCACAATGAGCAGTTCTTC. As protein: CASTRDVHNEQFF.

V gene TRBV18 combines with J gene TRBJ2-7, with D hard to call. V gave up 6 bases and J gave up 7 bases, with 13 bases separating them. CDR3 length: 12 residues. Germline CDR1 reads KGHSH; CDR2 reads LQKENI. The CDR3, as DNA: TGTGCCAGCTCCTCCTCGGGTGGGGAGCAGTACTTC. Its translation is CASSSSGGEQYF. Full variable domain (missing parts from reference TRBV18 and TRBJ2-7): NAGVMQNPRHLVRRRGQEARLRCSPMKGHSHVYWYRQLPEEGLKFMVYLQKENIIDESGMPKERFSAEFPKEGPSILRIQQVVRGDSAAYFCASSSSGGEQYFGPGTRLTVT.

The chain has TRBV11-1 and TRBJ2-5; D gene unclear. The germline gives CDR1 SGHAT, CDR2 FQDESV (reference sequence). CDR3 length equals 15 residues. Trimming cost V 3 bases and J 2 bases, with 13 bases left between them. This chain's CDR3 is CASSFQSGVQETQYF. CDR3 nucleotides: TGTGCCAGCAGCTTCCAGTCAGGTGTTCAAGAGACCCAGTACTTC.

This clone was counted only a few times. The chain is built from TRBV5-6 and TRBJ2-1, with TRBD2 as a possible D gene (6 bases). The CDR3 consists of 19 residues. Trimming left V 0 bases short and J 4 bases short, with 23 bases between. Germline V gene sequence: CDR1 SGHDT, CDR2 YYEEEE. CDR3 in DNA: TGTGCCAGCAGCTTGGTGGTGGGGGGTCTTCGTTCGGTATACAATGAGCAGTTCTTC. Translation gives CASSLVVGGLRSVYNEQFF.

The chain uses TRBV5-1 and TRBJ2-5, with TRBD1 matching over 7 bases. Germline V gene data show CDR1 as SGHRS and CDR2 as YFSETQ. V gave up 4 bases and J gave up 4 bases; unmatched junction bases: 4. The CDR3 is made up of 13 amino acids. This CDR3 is CASSTTGVETQYF. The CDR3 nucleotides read TGCGCCAGCAGCACCACAGGGGTAGAGACCCAGTACTTC.

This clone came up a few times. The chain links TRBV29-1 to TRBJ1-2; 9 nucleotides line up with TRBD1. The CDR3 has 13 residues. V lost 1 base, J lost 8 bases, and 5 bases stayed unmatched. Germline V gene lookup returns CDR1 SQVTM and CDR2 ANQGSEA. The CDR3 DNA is TGCAGCGTTGAAGGTGGGACAGGGAAAGGCTACACCTTC. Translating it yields CSVEGGTGKGYTF. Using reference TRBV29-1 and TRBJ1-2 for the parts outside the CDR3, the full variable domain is SAVISQKPSRDICQRGTSLTIQCQVDSQVTMMFWYRQQPGQSLTLIATANQGSEATYESGFVIDKFPISRPNLTFSTLTVSNMSPEDSSIYLCSVEGGTGKGYTFGSGTRLTVV.

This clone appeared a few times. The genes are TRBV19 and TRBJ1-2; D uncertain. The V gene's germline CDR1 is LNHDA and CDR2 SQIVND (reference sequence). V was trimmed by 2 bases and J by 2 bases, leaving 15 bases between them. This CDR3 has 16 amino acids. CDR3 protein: CASSILRPAGNYGYTF. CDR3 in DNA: TGTGCCAGTAGTATACTTCGGCCAGCAGGCAACTATGGCTACACCTTC.

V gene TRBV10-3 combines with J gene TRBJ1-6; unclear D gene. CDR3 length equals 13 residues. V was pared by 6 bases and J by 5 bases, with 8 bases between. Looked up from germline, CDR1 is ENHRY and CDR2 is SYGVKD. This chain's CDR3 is CAIRELNNSPLHF. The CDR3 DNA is TGTGCCATCAGGGAATTAAATAATTCACCCCTCCACTTT.